The T cell receptor (beta chain) under discussion was sequenced for a study of CD8+ T cells in alopecia areata. The table lists this clone with a count of one. Its antigen is currently unknown. Isolated RNA was reverse transcribed into cDNA used as the sequencing template. The method was immunoSEQ multiplex PCR; TCRdb's version includes in-frame clones alone and lacks a portion of them. Of about 120,000 clones listed, 55% to 60% were seen once; the top ten hold around 3.4%. Treatment given: oral pan-JAK inhibitor, 5-10 mg twice daily. Study findings and constraints: Resident alphabeta T-cell populations of normal skin are likewise subject to sequencing in scalp samples.

The receptor comes from a human donor with alopecia areata. Here the sequenced sample was CD4+ T cells sorted from blood, taken at week 24, from a patient treated with tofacitinib.

The CDR3 is CAWSVTLGANVLTF. For the CDR3, the DNA is TGTGCCTGGAGTGTGACCCTTGGGGCCAACGTCCTGACTTTC. This chain uses TRBV30 with TRBJ2-6; D remains unclear. The CDR3 consists of 14 residues. Trimming left V 0 bases short and J 3 bases short, with 6 bases between. In germline, CDR1 is GTSNPN, CDR2 SVGIG (reference sequence).